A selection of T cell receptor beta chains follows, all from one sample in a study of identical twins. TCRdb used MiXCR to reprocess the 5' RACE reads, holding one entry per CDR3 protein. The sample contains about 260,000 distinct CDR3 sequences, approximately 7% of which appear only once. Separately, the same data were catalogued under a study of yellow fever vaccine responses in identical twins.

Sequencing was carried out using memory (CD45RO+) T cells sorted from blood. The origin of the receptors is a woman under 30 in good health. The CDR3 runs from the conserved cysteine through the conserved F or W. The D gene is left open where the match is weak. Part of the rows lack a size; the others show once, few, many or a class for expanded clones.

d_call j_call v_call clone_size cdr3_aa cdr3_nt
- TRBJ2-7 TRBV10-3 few CAISVNKGDYEQYF TGTGCCATCAGTGTTAACAAGGGTGACTACGAGCAGTACTTC
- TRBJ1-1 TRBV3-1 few CASSQDLRRMNTEAFF TGTGCCAGCAGCCAAGATTTGCGGCGGATGAACACTGAAGCTTTCTTT
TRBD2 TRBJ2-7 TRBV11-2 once CASSLVNPTSQAPYEQYF TGTGCCAGCAGCTTAGTTAACCCGACTAGCCAAGCGCCCTACGAGCAGTACTTC
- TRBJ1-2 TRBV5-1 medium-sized CASSPVPLGTSNILGYGYTF TGCGCCAGCAGCCCTGTTCCCCTGGGGACTTCAAATATACTGGGCTATGGCTACACCTTC
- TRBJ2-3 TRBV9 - CASSPLRADTQYF TGTGCCAGCAGCCCCCTCAGGGCAGATACGCAGTATTTT
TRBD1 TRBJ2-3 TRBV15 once CATGTGFTDTQYF TGTGCCACGGGGACAGGATTTACAGATACGCAGTATTTT
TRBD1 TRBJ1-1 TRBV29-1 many CSVGWTGNTEAFF TGCAGCGTTGGCTGGACAGGGAACACTGAAGCTTTCTTT
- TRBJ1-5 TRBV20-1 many CSALGQGISNQPQHF TGCAGTGCCCTAGGTCAGGGCATAAGCAATCAGCCCCAGCATTTT
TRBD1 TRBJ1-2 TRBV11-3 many CASSSTGDGYTF TGTGCCAGCAGCTCAACAGGGGATGGCTACACCTTC
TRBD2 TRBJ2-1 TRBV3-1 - CASSPLAVLTTRQFF TGTGCCAGCAGCCCCCTAGCGGTTCTAACTACCAGGCAGTTCTTC
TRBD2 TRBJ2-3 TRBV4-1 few CASSQGAGGPSDTQYF TGCGCCAGCAGCCAAGGAGCGGGAGGGCCATCAGATACGCAGTATTTT
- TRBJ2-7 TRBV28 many CASSTLTDEQYF TGTGCCAGTAGCACTTTAACGGACGAGCAGTACTTC
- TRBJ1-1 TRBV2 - CASSVDTMNTEAFF TGTGCCAGCAGCGTAGACACAATGAACACTGAAGCTTTCTTT
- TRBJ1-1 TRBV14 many CASSQEFNTEAFF TGTGCCAGCAGCCAAGAATTTAACACTGAAGCTTTCTTT
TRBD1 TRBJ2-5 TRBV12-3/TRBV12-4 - CASSSWDRLAWETQYF TGTGCCAGCAGTTCGTGGGACAGGCTAGCGTGGGAGACCCAGTACTTC
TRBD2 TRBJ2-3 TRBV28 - CASSPSGRLWTDTQYF TGTGCCAGCAGTCCCAGCGGGAGACTTTGGACAGATACGCAGTATTTT
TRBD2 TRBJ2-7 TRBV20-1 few CSALPGLASYEQYF TGCAGTGCGCTCCCGGGACTAGCCTCCTACGAGCAGTACTTC
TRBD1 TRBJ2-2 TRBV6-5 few CASSYSSGGNTGELFF TGTGCCAGCAGTTACTCTTCAGGGGGCAACACCGGGGAGCTGTTTTTT
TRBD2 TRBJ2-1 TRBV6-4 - CARPGLGLSEQFF TGTGCCAGACCGGGACTAGGTTTAAGTGAGCAGTTCTTC
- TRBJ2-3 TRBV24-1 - CATSDAGLGRSDTQYF TGTGCCACCAGTGATGCGGGACTCGGGAGATCGGATACGCAGTATTTT
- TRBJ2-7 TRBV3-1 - CASSQDFPYEQYF TGTGCCAGCAGCCAAGACTTCCCCTACGAGCAGTACTTC
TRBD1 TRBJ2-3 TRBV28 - CASSLIGQGADTQYF TGTGCCAGCAGTTTAATTGGACAGGGTGCAGATACGCAGTATTTT
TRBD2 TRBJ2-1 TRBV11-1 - CASSLGLAGGPRNNEQFF TGTGCCAGCAGCTTAGGACTAGCGGGGGGCCCAAGAAACAATGAGCAGTTCTTC
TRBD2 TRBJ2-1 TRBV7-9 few CASSSGTSGAYNEQFF TGTGCCAGCAGCTCCGGGACTAGCGGGGCCTACAATGAGCAGTTCTTC
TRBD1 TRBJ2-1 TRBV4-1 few CASNPGQENNEQFF TGCGCCAGCAACCCGGGACAGGAAAACAATGAGCAGTTCTTC
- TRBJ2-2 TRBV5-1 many CASSFPTNTGELFF TGCGCCAGCAGCTTCCCCACGAACACCGGGGAGCTGTTTTTT
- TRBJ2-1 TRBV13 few CASSLGQGRVNEQFF TGTGCCAGCAGCTTAGGCCAGGGCAGGGTCAATGAGCAGTTCTTC
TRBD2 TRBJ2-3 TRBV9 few CASSAGTSGSTDTQYF TGTGCCAGCAGCGCCGGGACTAGCGGAAGCACAGATACGCAGTATTTT
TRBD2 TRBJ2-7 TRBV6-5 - CASSYGTSSYEQYF TGTGCCAGCAGTTACGGGACTAGTTCCTACGAGCAGTACTTC
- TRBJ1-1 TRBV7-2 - CASSSSGYPEAFF TGTGCCAGCAGCTCCTCAGGGTATCCTGAAGCTTTCTTT
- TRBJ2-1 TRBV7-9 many CASSLLQQGFEQFF TGTGCCAGCAGCTTACTACAGCAGGGATTTGAGCAGTTCTTC
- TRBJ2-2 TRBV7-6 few CASSLGGGVGTGELFF TGTGCCAGCAGCTTAGGGGGCGGTGTGGGCACCGGGGAGCTGTTTTTT
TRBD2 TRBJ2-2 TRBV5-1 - CASSLAGGRAGTGELFF TGCGCCAGCAGCCTCGCGGGCGGGAGGGCAGGCACCGGGGAGCTGTTTTTT
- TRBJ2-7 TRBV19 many CASSPARGSGQYF TGTGCCAGTAGTCCTGCACGGGGCAGCGGGCAGTACTTC
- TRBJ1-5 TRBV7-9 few CASSLEWGGSQHF TGTGCCAGCAGCTTAGAATGGGGAGGGTCCCAGCATTTT
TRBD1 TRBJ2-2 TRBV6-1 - CASTGDRSKPGTGELFF TGTGCCAGCACCGGGGACAGGTCCAAACCGGGGACCGGGGAGCTGTTTTTT
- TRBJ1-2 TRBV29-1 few CSVGSSGSKGFYGYTF TGCAGCGTTGGGTCCAGCGGGTCGAAGGGATTCTATGGCTACACCTTC
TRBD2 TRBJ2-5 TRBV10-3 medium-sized CAIRGLKETQYF TGTGCCATCAGGGGACTAAAAGAGACCCAGTACTTC
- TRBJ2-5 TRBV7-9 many CASSLQVGGETQYF TGTGCCAGCAGCTTACAGGTCGGCGGGGAGACCCAGTACTTC
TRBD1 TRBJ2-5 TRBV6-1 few CASRRRGRGETQYF TGTGCCAGCAGACGCAGGGGGCGAGGGGAGACCCAGTACTTC
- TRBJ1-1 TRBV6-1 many CASSPHLGLSPYTEAFF TGTGCCAGCAGTCCACATCTGGGGCTCTCCCCTTACACTGAAGCTTTCTTT
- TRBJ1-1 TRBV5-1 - CASSQRGVGPTEAFF TGCGCCAGCAGCCAACGGGGGGTTGGCCCCACTGAAGCTTTCTTT
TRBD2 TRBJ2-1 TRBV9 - CASSVGPLAGVPYNEQFF TGTGCCAGCAGCGTAGGTCCTCTAGCGGGAGTCCCTTACAATGAGCAGTTCTTC
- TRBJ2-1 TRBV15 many CATSTPEGTNEQFF TGTGCCACCAGCACCCCCGAGGGGACAAATGAGCAGTTCTTC
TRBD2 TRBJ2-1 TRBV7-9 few CASSLLSGRAYNEQFF TGTGCCAGCAGCTTACTAAGCGGGAGGGCGTACAATGAGCAGTTCTTC
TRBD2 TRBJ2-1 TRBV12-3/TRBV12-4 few CASRHLAGGPNEQFF TGTGCCAGCAGGCACCTAGCGGGGGGACCTAATGAGCAGTTCTTC
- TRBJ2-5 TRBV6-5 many CASSYWAGYQETQYF TGTGCCAGCAGTTACTGGGCGGGATACCAAGAGACCCAGTACTTC
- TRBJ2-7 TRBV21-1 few CASSKPGHEQYF TGTGCCAGCAGCAAACCCGGCCACGAGCAGTACTTC
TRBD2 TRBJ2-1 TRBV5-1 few CASSLGGGRVNEQFF TGCGCCAGCAGCTTGGGCGGCGGGAGAGTCAATGAGCAGTTCTTC
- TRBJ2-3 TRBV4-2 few CASSQDTGTDTQYF TGTGCCAGCAGCCAAGATACGGGAACAGATACGCAGTATTTT
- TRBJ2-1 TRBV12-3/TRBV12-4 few CASNDLRGGHRDEQFF TGTGCCAGCAACGACCTCAGGGGGGGCCATAGGGATGAGCAGTTCTTC
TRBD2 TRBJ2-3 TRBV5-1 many CASSLALAGVGTDTQYF TGCGCCAGCAGCTTGGCCCTAGCGGGAGTAGGCACAGATACGCAGTATTTT
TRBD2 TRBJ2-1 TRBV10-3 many CATSSGATNSYNEQFF TGTGCCACATCTAGCGGGGCTACAAACTCCTACAATGAGCAGTTCTTC